A selection of T cell receptor beta chains follows, all from one sample in a study of shared T cell receptors in the human thymus. The repertoire was sequenced with immunoSEQ multiplex PCR; TCRdb's copy has only in-frame clones and lacks some. The table shows hundreds of thousands of clones, with approximately 88% occurring only once. These records were also assigned to another study, of human thymus T cells.

The sequencing sample was made of thymocytes. The source of these receptors is a boy under two years old with a congenital heart defect. The CDR3 runs from the conserved cysteine through the conserved F or W. The D gene is left open where the match is weak. Not every row has a clone size; where given, it reads once, few, many or a size class.

TRBJ1-1 . . TRBV11-2 CASSLAPRGVNTEAFF TGTGCCAGCAGCTTAGCCCCCCGGGGGGTGAACACTGAAGCTTTCTTT
TRBJ2-1 . TRBD2 TRBV27 CASSLRTSGASRGGNEQFF TGTGCCAGCAGTTTGCGGACTAGCGGGGCCTCCCGGGGGGGCAATGAGCAGTTCTTC
TRBJ1-3 . . TRBV6-4 CASTGECCSGNTIYF TGTGCCAGCACCGGGGAGTGTTGCTCTGGAAACACCATATATTTT
TRBJ2-3 once TRBD2 TRBV12-5 CASGLPPGLADIRPSTDTQYF TGTGCTAGTGGTTTGCCCCCCGGACTAGCGGATATCCGCCCTAGCACAGATACGCAGTATTTT
TRBJ2-7 . TRBD1 TRBV10-2 CASRATGTGGSEQYF TGCGCCAGCAGAGCGACCGGGACAGGGGGCTCCGAGCAGTACTTC
TRBJ2-1 . . TRBV27 CASSSGGNGLMSNEQFF TGTGCCAGCAGTTCGGGCGGGAACGGACTCATGAGCAATGAGCAGTTCTTC
TRBJ1-1 . . TRBV19 CASSNRNTEAFF TGTGCCAGTAGTAACAGGAACACTGAAGCTTTCTTT
TRBJ2-3 . . TRBV5-1 CASSYELDTQYF TGCGCCAGCAGCTACGAGCTTGATACGCAGTATTTT
TRBJ2-7 . . TRBV11-2 CASSQGSGSEQYF TGTGCCAGCAGTCAGGGGTCGGGCTCCGAGCAGTACTTC
TRBJ2-3 . TRBD2 TRBV28 CASSPQLAGDLDTQYF TGTGCCAGCAGTCCCCAACTAGCGGGAGATTTAGATACGCAGTATTTT
TRBJ2-1 once . TRBV27 CASRRLTEAYNEQFF TGTGCCAGCCGGCGACTGACAGAGGCCTACAATGAGCAGTTCTTC
TRBJ2-7 . TRBD1 TRBV4-3 CASSQAPGQGSTYEQYF TGCGCCAGCAGCCAGGCCCCGGGACAGGGTTCAACCTACGAGCAGTACTTC
TRBJ2-5 . . TRBV10-2 CASSQGVSGQETQYF TGCGCCAGCAGTCAAGGTGTTAGCGGCCAAGAGACCCAGTACTTC
TRBJ2-7 . . TRBV7-8 CASSAGQYSYEQYF TGTGCCAGCAGCGCTGGACAGTACTCCTACGAGCAGTACTTC
TRBJ2-5 . TRBD1 TRBV11-2 CASSPGQAQETQYF TGTGCCAGCAGCCCGGGACAGGCCCAAGAGACCCAGTACTTC
TRBJ2-3 . . TRBV6-5 CASSYRGGTDTQYF TGTGCCAGCAGTTACAGGGGCGGCACAGATACGCAGTATTTT
TRBJ2-7 . . TRBV27 CASSSEGGPYEQYF TGTGCCAGCAGTTCCGAGGGAGGACCCTACGAGCAGTACTTC
TRBJ1-4 once . TRBV12-5 CASGLVRPQQGLGQLFF TGTGCTAGTGGTTTGGTTAGGCCCCAGCAGGGCCTTGGGCAACTGTTTTTT
TRBJ1-2 . . TRBV27 CASSPHRDTRDGGYTF TGTGCCAGCAGTCCCCACCGGGACACTCGTGACGGTGGCTACACCTTC
TRBJ2-3 . TRBD2 TRBV15 CATSRALAGGPDTQYF TGTGCCACCAGCAGGGCCCTAGCGGGAGGGCCAGATACGCAGTATTTT
TRBJ2-1 . TRBD2 TRBV27 CASSSGTSGALGYNEQFF TGTGCCAGCAGTTCCGGGACTAGCGGTGCGTTGGGCTACAATGAGCAGTTCTTC
TRBJ1-5 . . TRBV29-1 CSVGQHNQPQHF TGCAGCGTTGGACAGCATAATCAGCCCCAGCATTTT
TRBJ2-7 . . TRBV18 CASSPALGSGLTYEQYF TGTGCCAGCTCACCAGCCTTGGGGAGCGGGCTTACCTACGAGCAGTACTTC
TRBJ2-5 . . TRBV6-5 CASSPGETQYF TGTGCCAGCAGTCCGGGGGAGACCCAGTACTTC
TRBJ1-2 . . TRBV19 CASSPRNYGYTF TGTGCCAGTAGTCCGCGGAACTATGGCTACACCTTC
TRBJ1-1 . TRBD1 TRBV19 CASSPDRGNTEAFF TGTGCCAGTAGTCCCGACAGGGGAAACACTGAAGCTTTCTTT
TRBJ2-1 . TRBD2 TRBV6-4 CARRGTSGRNEQFF TGTGCCAGGAGAGGGACTAGCGGGAGGAATGAGCAGTTCTTC
TRBJ2-3 . . TRBV28 CASSPGGTDTQYF TGTGCCAGCAGTCCCGGGGGCACAGATACGCAGTATTTT
TRBJ1-1 . TRBD1 TRBV19 CASSQSGDRGGTEAFF TGTGCCAGTAGTCAGTCAGGGGACAGGGGAGGCACTGAAGCTTTCTTT
TRBJ2-7 . TRBD2 TRBV10-2 CASSGPGLAGENYEQYF TGCGCCAGCAGCGGTCCGGGACTAGCGGGAGAGAACTACGAGCAGTACTTC
TRBJ2-2 . TRBD2 TRBV4-1 CASSQVGTSGRTDTGELFF TGCGCCAGCAGCCAAGTCGGGACTAGCGGGAGAACGGACACCGGGGAGCTGTTTTTT
TRBJ1-2 once . TRBV28 CASTPRGPYGYTF TGTGCCAGCACCCCCAGGGGACCCTATGGCTACACCTTC
TRBJ2-5 . TRBD1 TRBV19 CASSVTGGRETQYF TGTGCCAGTAGCGTCACAGGGGGCAGGGAGACCCAGTACTTC
TRBJ1-2 . . TRBV7-2 CASSLGGAGYGYTF TGTGCCAGCAGCTTGGGGGGGGCGGGCTATGGCTACACCTTC
TRBJ2-1 . . TRBV4-3 CASSRRSRGRRTYNEQFF TGCGCCAGCAGCCGAAGATCCCGGGGGAGAAGGACCTACAATGAGCAGTTCTTC
TRBJ2-1 . TRBD2 TRBV27 CASSWKLAGGPYNEQFF TGTGCCAGCAGCTGGAAACTAGCGGGAGGCCCCTACAATGAGCAGTTCTTC
TRBJ2-7 . TRBD2 TRBV29-1 CSVVCSQNGTSGRTAYEQYF TGCAGCGTTGTATGCAGTCAGAATGGGACTAGCGGGAGGACAGCCTACGAGCAGTACTTC
TRBJ1-2 . . TRBV4-2 CASSQDSDNYGYTF TGTGCCAGCAGCCAAGATTCAGATAACTATGGCTACACCTTC
TRBJ1-5 few . TRBV27 CASSSPRLPNQPQHF TGTGCCAGCAGTTCCCCCAGGCTCCCCAATCAGCCCCAGCATTTT
TRBJ2-7 . TRBD2 TRBV29-1 CSVMDSGGGEQYF TGCAGCGTCATGGACAGTGGCGGGGGGGAGCAGTACTTC
TRBJ2-1 . . TRBV11-3 CASSSKGGDEQFF TGTGCCAGCAGCTCTAAGGGGGGGGATGAGCAGTTCTTC
TRBJ2-7 . TRBD2 TRBV7-2 CASSLDGLAGGPDEQYF TGTGCCAGCAGCTTAGACGGACTAGCGGGAGGGCCGGATGAGCAGTACTTC
TRBJ1-1 few . TRBV6-6 CASSYRDTNTEAFF TGTGCCAGCAGTTACAGGGACACGAACACTGAAGCTTTCTTT
TRBJ1-1 . . TRBV7-9 CASSLGGGRMNTEAFF TGTGCCAGCAGCTTAGGAGGGGGTAGAATGAACACTGAAGCTTTCTTT
TRBJ2-4 . TRBD1 TRBV5-1 CASSLYRGSTKNIQYF TGCGCCAGCAGCTTGTACAGGGGCTCCACCAAAAACATTCAGTACTTC